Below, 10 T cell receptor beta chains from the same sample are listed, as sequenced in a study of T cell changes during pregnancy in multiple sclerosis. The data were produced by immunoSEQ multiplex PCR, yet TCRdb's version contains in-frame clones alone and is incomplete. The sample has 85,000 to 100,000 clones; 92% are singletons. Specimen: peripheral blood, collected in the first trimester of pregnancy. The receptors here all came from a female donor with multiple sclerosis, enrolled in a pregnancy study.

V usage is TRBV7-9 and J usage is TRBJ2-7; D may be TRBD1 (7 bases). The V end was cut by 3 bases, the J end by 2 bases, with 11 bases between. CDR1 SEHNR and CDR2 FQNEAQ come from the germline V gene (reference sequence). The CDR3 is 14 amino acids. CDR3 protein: CASSFGRGAYEQYF. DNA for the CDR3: TGTGCCAGCAGCTTCGGCAGGGGGGCCTACGAGCAGTACTTC.

CDR3 nucleotides: TGTGCCAGCAGTTCCGCCGGGACAGGGGGCTACGAGCAGTACTTC. Translating gives CASSSAGTGGYEQYF. The chain uses TRBV28 and TRBJ2-7; 11 bases map to TRBD1. With V trimmed by 4 bases and J by 3 bases, 5 bases remained unmatched. Per the germline V gene, CDR1 is MDHEN and CDR2 is SYDVKM. This CDR3 region has 15 residues.

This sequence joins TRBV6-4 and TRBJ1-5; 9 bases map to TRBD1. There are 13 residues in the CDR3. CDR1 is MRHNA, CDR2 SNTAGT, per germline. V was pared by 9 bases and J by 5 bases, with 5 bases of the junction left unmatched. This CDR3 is CARRQGGDQPQHF. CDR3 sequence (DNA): TGTGCCAGACGACAGGGGGGGGATCAGCCCCAGCATTTT.

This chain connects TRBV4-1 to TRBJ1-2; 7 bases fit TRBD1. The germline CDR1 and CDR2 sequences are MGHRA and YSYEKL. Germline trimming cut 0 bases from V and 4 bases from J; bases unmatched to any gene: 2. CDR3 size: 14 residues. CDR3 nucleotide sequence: TGCGCCAGCAGCCAAGACGGGACAGCCTATGGCTACACCTTC. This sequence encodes CASSQDGTAYGYTF.

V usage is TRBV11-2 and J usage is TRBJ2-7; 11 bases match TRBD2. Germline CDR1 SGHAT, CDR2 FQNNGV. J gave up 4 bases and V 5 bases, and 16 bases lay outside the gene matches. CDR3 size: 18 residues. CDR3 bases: TGTGCCAGCAGCACAGAAGAAGAGGGGGCTAGCGGGAGGTACGAGCAGTACTTC. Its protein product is CASSTEEEGASGRYEQYF. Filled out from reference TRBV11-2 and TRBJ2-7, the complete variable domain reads EAGVAQSPRYKIIEKRQSVAFWCNPISGHATLYWYQQILGQGPKLLIQFQNNGVVDDSQLPKDRFSAERLKGVDSTLKIQPAKLEDSAVYLCASSTEEEGASGRYEQYFGPGTRLTVT.

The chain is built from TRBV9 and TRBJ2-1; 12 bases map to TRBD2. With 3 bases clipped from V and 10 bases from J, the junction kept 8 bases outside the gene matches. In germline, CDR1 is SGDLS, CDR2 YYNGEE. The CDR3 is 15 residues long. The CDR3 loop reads CASSGGLAGPQEQFF. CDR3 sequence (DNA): TGTGCCAGCAGCGGGGGACTAGCGGGTCCGCAGGAGCAGTTCTTC.

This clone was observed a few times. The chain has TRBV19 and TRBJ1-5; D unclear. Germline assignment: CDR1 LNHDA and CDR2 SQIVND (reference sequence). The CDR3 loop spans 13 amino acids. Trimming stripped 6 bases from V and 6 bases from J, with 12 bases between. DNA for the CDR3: TGTGCCAGTAGGGTACCCGGAGGTCAGCCCCAGCATTTT. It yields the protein CASRVPGGQPQHF.

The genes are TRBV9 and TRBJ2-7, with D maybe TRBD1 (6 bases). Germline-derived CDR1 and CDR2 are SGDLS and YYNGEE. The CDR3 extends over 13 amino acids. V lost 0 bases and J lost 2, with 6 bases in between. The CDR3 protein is CASSVGTAYEQYF. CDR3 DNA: TGTGCCAGCAGCGTAGGGACAGCCTACGAGCAGTACTTC.

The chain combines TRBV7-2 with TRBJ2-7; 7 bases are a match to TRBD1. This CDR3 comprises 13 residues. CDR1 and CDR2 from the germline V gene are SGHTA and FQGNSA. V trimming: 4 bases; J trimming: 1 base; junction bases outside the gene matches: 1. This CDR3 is CASSWGQSYEQYF. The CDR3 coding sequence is TGTGCCAGCAGCTGGGGACAGTCCTACGAGCAGTACTTC.

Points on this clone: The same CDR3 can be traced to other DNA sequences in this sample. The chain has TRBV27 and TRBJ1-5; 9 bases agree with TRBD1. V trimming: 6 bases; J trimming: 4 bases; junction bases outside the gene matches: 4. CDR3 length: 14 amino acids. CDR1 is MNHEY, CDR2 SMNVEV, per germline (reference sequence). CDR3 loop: CASSPQGANQPQHF. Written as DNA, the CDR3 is TGTGCCAGCAGCCCACAGGGGGCAAATCAGCCCCAGCATTTT.